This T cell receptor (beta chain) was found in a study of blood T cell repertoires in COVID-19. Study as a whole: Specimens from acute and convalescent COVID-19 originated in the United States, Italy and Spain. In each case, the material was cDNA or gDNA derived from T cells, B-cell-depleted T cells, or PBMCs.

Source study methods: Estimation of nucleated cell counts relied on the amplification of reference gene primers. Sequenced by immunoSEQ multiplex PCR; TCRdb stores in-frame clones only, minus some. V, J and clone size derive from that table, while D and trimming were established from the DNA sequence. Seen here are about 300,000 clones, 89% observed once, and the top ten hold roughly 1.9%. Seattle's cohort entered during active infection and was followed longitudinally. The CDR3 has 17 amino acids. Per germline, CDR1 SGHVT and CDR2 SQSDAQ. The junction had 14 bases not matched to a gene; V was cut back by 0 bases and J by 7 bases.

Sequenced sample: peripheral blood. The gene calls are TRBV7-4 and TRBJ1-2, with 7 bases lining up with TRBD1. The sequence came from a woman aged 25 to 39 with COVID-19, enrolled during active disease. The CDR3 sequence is CASSLAKYQGEVSGYTF. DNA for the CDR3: TGTGCCAGCAGCTTAGCTAAGTATCAGGGGGAAGTCTCTGGCTACACCTTC.